Shown below are 10 T cell receptor beta chains from a single sample sequenced in a study of regulatory T cells in long-lasting Graves disease. Arm-PCR of CDR3 regions and iRepertoire HTBI primers were the basis on which TCR beta libraries were built. TCRdb analysed the multiplex PCR reads with MiXCR anew, one entry per CDR3 protein. The table records around 460,000 distinct CDR3 sequences, 20% to 25% of them present only once. Stated time point: persistent/refractory GD, antithyroid drugs over 5 years with positive TRAb. RNA extracted from PBMCs served as the sequencing template. The material sequenced was peripheral blood mononuclear cells (PBMCs), taken when the disease was refractory, from a patient treated with antithyroid drugs. The receptors were sampled from a female donor with Graves disease.

On this clonotype: A junction boundary mismatches the germline segment, possibly from a read error. The rearrangement joins TRBV5-6 to TRBJ2-7; D is perhaps TRBD2 (5 bases). CDR3 length: 13 residues. Germline CDR1 and CDR2: SGHDT and YYEEEE. The CDR3 sequence is CAGSSGETYEQYF. In DNA form, the CDR3 reads TGTGCCGGCAGCTCCGGGGAAACCTACGAGCAATACTTC.

This clonotype turned up a few times. The chain employs TRBV14 and TRBJ1-2; unclear D gene. This CDR3 spans 13 amino acids. V was cut by 5 bases and J by 4 bases, with 11 bases left in between. Germline CDR1 reads SGHDN; CDR2 reads FVKESK. The CDR3 spells CASSDDTFYGYTF. DNA for the CDR3: TGTGCCAGCAGCGACGACACCTTCTATGGCTACACCTTC.

This clonotype showed up just a few times. V usage is TRBV7-2 and J usage is TRBJ1-1; D gene unclear. V gave up 1 base and J gave up 5 bases, with 8 bases separating them. CDR1 and CDR2 (germline): SGHTA, FQGNSA. This CDR3 comprises 13 residues. The CDR3 sequence is CASSLVSETEAFF. For the CDR3, the DNA is TGTGCCAGCAGCTTAGTGAGTGAGACTGAAGCTTTCTTT.

Worth noting for this clonotype: This may be a read error: a much more frequent sequence differs by one nucleotide. The chain uses TRBV2 and TRBJ1-2, with TRBD1 as a possible D gene (5 bases). Germline V CDR1 and CDR2: SNHLY, FYNNEI. This CDR3 spans 13 amino acids. CDR3 residues: CAGSGEGWNGYTF. The CDR3 region has the DNA TGTGCCGGCAGTGGCGAGGGGTGGAACGGCTACACCTTC.

The CDR3, as DNA: TGTGCCAGCAACATAGCGGGGGCTTCCTACGAGCAGTACTTC. This translates into CASNIAGASYEQYF. V and J are TRBV5-4 and TRBJ2-7, with 9 nucleotides matching TRBD2. The V gene's germline CDR1 is SGHNT and CDR2 YYREEE (reference sequence). Losses at the gene ends were 6 bases for V and 1 base for J; bases not matched to a gene: 5. The CDR3 sequence is 14 residues long.

V gene TRBV20-1 combines with J gene TRBJ2-3; D is possibly TRBD2 (6 bases). Germline V gene lookup returns CDR1 DFQATT and CDR2 SNEGSKA (reference sequence). The CDR3 runs to 17 residues. V was clipped by 1 base and J by 0 bases, with 17 bases between them. CDR3: CSARGGGETSSTDTQYF. Here the CDR3 DNA reads TGCAGTGCTAGAGGAGGAGGGGAAACTTCTAGCACAGATACGCAGTATTTT.

The chain recombines TRBV20-1 with TRBJ1-5; a possible D gene is TRBD1 (5 bases). Germline values: CDR1 DFQATT, CDR2 SNEGSKA (reference sequence). The germline V and J ends were trimmed by 1 base and 4 bases, with 20 bases remaining between them. This CDR3 comprises 17 residues. CDR3 coding DNA: TGCAGTGCTAGAGCGCCCCTCTACGGGGGGAGAAATCAGCCCCAGCATTTT. Its translation is CSARAPLYGGRNQPQHF.

This clonotype was observed at least ten times. The chain recombines TRBV20-1 with TRBJ1-2; D possibly corresponds to TRBD1 (6 bases). Germline V gene sequence: CDR1 DFQATT, CDR2 SNEGSKA (reference sequence). CDR3 length equals 16 residues. V was cut by 2 bases and J by 3 bases, with 19 bases left in between. CDR3 nucleotides: TGCAGTGCTAGAACGTTATCGGGGGGGGCCTACTATGGCTACACCTTC. Protein product: CSARTLSGGAYYGYTF.

This clonotype was detected a few times. With a much larger clone just one base away, this may be a read error. This chain uses TRBV6-2 or TRBV6-3 with TRBJ1-1, with TRBD1 matching 8 bases. CDR3 length: 15 amino acids. Looked up from germline, CDR1 is MNHEY and CDR2 is SVGEGT. This chain's CDR3 is CVSSYSGTGNTEAFF. The CDR3 DNA follows: TGTGTCAGCAGTTACTCGGGGACAGGGAACACTGAAGCTTTCTTT.

V gene TRBV6-1 combines with J gene TRBJ2-7; TRBD1 matches 9 bases. V was clipped by 5 bases and J by 7 bases; unmatched bases: 12. Germline V gene lookup returns CDR1 MNHNS and CDR2 SASEGT. CDR3 length: 15 residues. The CDR3 sequence is CASSILQGAAGEQYF. CDR3 sequence (DNA): TGTGCCAGCAGTATCCTACAGGGGGCGGCGGGGGAGCAGTACTTC.